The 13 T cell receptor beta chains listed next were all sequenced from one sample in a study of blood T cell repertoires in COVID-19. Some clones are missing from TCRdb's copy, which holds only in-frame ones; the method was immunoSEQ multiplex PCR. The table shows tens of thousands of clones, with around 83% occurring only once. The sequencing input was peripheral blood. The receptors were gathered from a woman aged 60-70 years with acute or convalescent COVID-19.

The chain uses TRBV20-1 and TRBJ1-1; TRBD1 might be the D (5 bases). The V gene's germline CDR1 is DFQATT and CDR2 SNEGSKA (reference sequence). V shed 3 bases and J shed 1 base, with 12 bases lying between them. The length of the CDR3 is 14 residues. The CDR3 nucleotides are TGCAGTGCTAGTACAGGTTTTGGGAACACTGAAGCTTTCTTT. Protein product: CSASTGFGNTEAFF.

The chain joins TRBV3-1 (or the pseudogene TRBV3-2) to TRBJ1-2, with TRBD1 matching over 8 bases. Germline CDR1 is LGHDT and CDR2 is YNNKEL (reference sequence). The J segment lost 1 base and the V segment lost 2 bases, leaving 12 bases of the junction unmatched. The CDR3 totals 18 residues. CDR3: CASSQLRSWDRHNYGYTF. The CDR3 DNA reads TGTGCCAGCAGCCAACTACGATCCTGGGACAGGCATAACTATGGCTACACCTTC.

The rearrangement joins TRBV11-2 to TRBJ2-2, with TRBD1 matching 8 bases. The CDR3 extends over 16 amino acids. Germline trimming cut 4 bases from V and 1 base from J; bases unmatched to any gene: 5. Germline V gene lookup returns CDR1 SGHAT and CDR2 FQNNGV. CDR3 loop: CASSSTGTGNTGELFF. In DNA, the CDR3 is TGTGCCAGCAGCTCAACCGGGACAGGGAACACCGGGGAGCTGTTTTTT.

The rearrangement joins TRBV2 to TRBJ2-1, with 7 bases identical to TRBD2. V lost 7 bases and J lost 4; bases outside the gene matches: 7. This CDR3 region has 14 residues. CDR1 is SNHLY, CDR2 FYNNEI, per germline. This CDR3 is CASTGGLPYNEQFF. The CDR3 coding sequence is TGTGCCAGCACGGGGGGACTTCCATACAATGAGCAGTTCTTC.

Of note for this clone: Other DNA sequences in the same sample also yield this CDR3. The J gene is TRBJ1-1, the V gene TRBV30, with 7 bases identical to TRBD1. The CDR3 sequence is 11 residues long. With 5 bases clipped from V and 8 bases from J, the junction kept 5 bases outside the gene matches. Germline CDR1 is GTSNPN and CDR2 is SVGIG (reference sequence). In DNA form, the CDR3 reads TGTGCCTGGGCCAGGGGGACCGAAGCTTTCTTT. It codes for CAWARGTEAFF. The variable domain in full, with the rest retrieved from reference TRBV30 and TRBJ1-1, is SQTIHQWPATLVQPVGSPLSLECTVEGTSNPNLYWYRQAAGRGLQLLFYSVGIGQISSEVPQNLSASRPQDRQFILSSKKLLLSDSGFYLCAWARGTEAFFGQGTRLTVV.

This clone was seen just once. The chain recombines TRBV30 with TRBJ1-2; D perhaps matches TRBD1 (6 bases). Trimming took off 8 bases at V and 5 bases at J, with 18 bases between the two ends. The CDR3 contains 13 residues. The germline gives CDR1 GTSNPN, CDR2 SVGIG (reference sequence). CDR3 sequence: CAQNSRGSYGYTF. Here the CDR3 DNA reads TGTGCCCAAAACTCTAGGGGGAGTTATGGCTACACCTTC.

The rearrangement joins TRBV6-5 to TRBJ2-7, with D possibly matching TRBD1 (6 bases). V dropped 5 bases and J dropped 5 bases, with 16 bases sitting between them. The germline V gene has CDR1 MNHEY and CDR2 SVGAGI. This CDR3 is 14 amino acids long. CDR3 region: CASSTTGQYNEQYF. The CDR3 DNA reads TGTGCCAGCAGTACTACTGGACAGTATAACGAGCAGTACTTC.

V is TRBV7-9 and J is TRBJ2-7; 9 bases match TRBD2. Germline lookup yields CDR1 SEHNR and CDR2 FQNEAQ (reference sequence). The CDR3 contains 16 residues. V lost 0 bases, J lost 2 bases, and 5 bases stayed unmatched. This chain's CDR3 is CASSLAGGLAPYEQYF. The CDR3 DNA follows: TGTGCCAGCAGCTTAGCGGGGGGACTAGCTCCCTACGAGCAGTACTTC.

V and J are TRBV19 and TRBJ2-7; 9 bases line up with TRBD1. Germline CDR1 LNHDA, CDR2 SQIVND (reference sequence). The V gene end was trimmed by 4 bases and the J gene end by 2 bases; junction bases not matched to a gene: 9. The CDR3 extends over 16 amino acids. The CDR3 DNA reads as TGTGCCAGTAGTAACGTTGGGGGGACAGGGACCTACGAGCAGTACTTC. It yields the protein CASSNVGGTGTYEQYF.

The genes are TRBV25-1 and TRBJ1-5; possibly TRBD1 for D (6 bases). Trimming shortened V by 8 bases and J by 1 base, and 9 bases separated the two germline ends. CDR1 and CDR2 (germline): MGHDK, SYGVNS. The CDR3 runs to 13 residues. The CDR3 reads CASAGQSNQPQHF. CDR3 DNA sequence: TGTGCCAGCGCCGGACAGAGCAATCAGCCCCAGCATTTT.

The CDR3 protein is CASSPPVGRGGPDGYTF. CDR3 bases: TGTGCCAGCTCACCACCGGTTGGACGGGGGGGGCCTGACGGCTACACCTTC. The chain combines TRBV18 with TRBJ1-2; possible D gene TRBD1, 6 bases. Deletions cut 0 bases from V and 8 bases from J, with 22 bases between. The CDR3 covers 17 residues. Germline loops: CDR1 KGHSH, CDR2 LQKENI.

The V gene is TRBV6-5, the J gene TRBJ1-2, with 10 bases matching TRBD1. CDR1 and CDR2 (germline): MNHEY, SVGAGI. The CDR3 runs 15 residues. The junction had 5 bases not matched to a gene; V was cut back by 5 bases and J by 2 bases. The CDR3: CASSRQGATNYGYTF. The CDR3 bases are TGTGCCAGCAGTCGACAGGGGGCGACGAACTATGGCTACACCTTC.

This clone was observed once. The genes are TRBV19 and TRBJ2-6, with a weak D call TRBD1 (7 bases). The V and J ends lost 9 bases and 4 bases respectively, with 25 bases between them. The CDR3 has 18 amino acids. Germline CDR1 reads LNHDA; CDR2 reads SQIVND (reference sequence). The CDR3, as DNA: TGTGCCAGCCAGGGGGGACCCCAGTGGGGTGCCGGGGCCAACGTCCTGACTTTC. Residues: CASQGGPQWGAGANVLTF. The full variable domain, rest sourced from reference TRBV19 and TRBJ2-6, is DGGITQSPKYLFRKEGQNVTLSCEQNLNHDAMYWYRQDPGQGLRLIYYSQIVNDFQKGDIAEGYSVSREKKESFPLTVTSAQKNPTAFYLCASQGGPQWGAGANVLTFGAGSRLTVL.